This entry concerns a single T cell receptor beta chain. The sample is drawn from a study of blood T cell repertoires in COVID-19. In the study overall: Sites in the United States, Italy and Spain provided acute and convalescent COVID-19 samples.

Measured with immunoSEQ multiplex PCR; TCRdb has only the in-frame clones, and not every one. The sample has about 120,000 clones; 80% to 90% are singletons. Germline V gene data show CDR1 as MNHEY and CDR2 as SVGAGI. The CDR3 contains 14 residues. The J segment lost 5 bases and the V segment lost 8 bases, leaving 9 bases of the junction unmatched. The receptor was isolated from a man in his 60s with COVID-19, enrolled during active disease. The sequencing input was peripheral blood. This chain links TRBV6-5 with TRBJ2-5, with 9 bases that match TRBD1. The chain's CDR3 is CASYTGQGSETQYF. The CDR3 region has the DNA TGTGCCAGCTATACGGGACAGGGTTCGGAGACCCAGTACTTC.